This T cell receptor (beta chain) is drawn from a study of response to subunit inactivated influenza vaccine. Comment on this clonotype: Its antigen remains unidentified.

Study results and caveats: Authors suggested that a seasonal influenza vaccination recruits few new T cells each time.

MiXCR was run by TCRdb on the RT-PCR reads, yielding one entry per CDR3 protein. The sample carries about 190,000 distinct CDR3 sequences, 13% to 15% recorded once. The TCR originated in a man aged 50-60 years who received an inactivated influenza vaccine. Sequences were derived from CD8+ T cells sorted from PBMCs, sampled 4 to 6 days after vaccination.

CDR3 sequence reads: CASSQDMTSGSTDTQYF. CDR3 bases: TGCGCCAGCAGCCAAGATATGACATCAGGCAGCACAGATACGCAGTATTTT. The chain combines TRBV4-3 with TRBJ2-3, with D unclear. Trimming took off 0 bases at V and 0 bases at J, with 13 bases between the two ends. The CDR3 contains 17 residues. CDR1 and CDR2 (germline): LGHNA, YSLEER.